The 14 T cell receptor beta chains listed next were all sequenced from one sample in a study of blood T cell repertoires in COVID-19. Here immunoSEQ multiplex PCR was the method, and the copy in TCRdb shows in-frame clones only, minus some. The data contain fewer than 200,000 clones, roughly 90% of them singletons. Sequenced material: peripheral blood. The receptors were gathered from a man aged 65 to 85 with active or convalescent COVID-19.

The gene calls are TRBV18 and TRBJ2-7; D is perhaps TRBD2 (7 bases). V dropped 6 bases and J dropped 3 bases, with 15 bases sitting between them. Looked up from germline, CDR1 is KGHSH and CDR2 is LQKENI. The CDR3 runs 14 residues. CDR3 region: CASSGGASDYEQYF. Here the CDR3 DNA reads TGTGCCAGCTCTGGGGGGGCCTCCGACTACGAGCAGTACTTC.

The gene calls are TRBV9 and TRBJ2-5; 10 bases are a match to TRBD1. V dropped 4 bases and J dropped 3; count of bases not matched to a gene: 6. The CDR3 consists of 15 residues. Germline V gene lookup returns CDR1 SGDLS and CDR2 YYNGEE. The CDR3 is CASSSSGTGEETQYF. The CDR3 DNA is TGTGCCAGCAGCTCATCCGGGACAGGGGAAGAGACCCAGTACTTC.

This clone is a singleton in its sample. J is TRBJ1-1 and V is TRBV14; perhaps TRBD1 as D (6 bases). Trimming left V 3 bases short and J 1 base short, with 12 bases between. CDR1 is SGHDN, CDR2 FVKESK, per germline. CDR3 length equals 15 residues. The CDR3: CASSHRQAGNTEAFF. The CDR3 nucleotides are TGTGCCAGCAGCCATCGACAGGCGGGGAACACTGAAGCTTTCTTT. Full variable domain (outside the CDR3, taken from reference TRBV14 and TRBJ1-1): EAGVTQFPSHSVIEKGQTVTLRCDPISGHDNLYWYRRVMGKEIKFLLHFVKESKQDESGMPNNRFLAERTGGTYSTLKVQPAELEDSGVYFCASSHRQAGNTEAFFGQGTRLTVV.

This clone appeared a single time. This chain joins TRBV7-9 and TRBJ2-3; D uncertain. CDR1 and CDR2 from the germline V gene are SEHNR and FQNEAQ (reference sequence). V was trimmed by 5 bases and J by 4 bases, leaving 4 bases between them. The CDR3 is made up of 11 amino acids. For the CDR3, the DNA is TGTGCCAGCAGCGAGTCAGATACGCAGTATTTT. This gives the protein CASSESDTQYF.

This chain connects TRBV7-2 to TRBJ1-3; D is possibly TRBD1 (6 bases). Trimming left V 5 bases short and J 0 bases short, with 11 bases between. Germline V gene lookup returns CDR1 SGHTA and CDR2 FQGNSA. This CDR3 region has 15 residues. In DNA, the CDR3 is TGTGCCAGCAGCGCGCAGGGGATCTCTGGAAACACCATATATTTT. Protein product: CASSAQGISGNTIYF. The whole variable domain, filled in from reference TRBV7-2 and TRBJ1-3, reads GAGVSQSPSNKVTEKGKDVELRCDPISGHTALYWYRQSLGQGLEFLIYFQGNSAPDKSGLPSDRFSAERTGGSVSTLTIQRTQQEDSAVYLCASSAQGISGNTIYFGEGSWLTVV.

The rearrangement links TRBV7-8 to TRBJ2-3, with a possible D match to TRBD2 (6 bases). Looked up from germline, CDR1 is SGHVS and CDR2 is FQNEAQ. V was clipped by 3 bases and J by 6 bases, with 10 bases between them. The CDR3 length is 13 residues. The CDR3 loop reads CASSFRGTDTQYF. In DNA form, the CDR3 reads TGTGCCAGCAGCTTCCGCGGGACGGATACGCAGTATTTT.

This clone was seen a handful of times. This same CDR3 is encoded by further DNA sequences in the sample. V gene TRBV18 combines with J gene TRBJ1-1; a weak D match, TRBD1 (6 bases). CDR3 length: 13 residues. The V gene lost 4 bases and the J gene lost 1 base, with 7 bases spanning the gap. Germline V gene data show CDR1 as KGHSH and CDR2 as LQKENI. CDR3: CASSRDKNTEAFF. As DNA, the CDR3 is TGTGCCAGCTCACGGGACAAGAACACTGAAGCTTTCTTT.

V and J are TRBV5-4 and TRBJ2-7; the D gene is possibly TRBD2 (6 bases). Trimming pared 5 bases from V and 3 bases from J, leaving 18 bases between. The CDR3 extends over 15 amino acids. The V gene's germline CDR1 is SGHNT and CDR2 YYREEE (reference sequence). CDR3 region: CASSTKEGTGYEQYF. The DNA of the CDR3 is TGTGCCAGCAGTACCAAAGAAGGGACTGGCTACGAGCAGTACTTC.

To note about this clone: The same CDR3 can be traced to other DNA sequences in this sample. The CDR3 is CAWSVGGETQYF. The CDR3 nucleotides read TGTGCCTGGAGTGTCGGAGGAGAGACCCAGTACTTC. The genes are TRBV30 and TRBJ2-5, with a possible D match to TRBD2 (5 bases). The germline CDR1 and CDR2 sequences are GTSNPN and SVGIG (reference sequence). The CDR3 consists of 12 residues. Deletions cut 0 bases from V and 4 bases from J, with 6 bases between.

CDR3 loop: CASSKDPDTNYGYTF. Here the CDR3 DNA reads TGTGCCAGCAGCAAGGACCCGGACACTAACTATGGCTACACCTTC. The chain links TRBV9 to TRBJ1-2; possibly TRBD1 for D (5 bases). From germline, CDR1 is SGDLS and CDR2 YYNGEE. Between the trimmed V and J ends, which lost 4 bases and 0 bases, there was a span of 13 bases. This CDR3 contains 15 residues.

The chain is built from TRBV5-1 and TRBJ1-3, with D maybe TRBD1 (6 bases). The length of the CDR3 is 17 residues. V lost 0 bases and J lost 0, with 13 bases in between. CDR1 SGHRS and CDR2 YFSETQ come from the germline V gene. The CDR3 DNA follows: TGCGCCAGCAGCTTGGATTGGGGGCCAAGCTCTGGAAACACCATATATTTT. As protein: CASSLDWGPSSGNTIYF.

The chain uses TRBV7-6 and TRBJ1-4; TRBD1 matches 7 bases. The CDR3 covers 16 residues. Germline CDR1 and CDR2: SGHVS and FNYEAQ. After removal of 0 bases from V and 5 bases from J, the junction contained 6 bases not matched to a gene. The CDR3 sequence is CASSLAVGTANEKLFF. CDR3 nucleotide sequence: TGTGCCAGCAGCTTAGCCGTCGGGACAGCAAATGAAAAACTGTTTTTT.

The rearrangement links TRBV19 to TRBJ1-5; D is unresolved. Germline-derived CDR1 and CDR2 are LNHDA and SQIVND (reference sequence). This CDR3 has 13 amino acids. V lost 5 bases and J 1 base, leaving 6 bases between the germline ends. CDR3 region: CASSHQSNQPQHF. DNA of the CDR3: TGTGCCAGTAGTCATCAAAGCAATCAGCCCCAGCATTTT.

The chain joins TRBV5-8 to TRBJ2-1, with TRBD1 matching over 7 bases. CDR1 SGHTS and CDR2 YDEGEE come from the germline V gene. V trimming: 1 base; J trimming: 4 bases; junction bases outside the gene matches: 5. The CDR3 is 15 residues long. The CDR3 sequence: CASSLRGGAYNEQFF. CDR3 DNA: TGTGCCAGCAGCTTGAGAGGGGGCGCGTACAATGAGCAGTTCTTC.